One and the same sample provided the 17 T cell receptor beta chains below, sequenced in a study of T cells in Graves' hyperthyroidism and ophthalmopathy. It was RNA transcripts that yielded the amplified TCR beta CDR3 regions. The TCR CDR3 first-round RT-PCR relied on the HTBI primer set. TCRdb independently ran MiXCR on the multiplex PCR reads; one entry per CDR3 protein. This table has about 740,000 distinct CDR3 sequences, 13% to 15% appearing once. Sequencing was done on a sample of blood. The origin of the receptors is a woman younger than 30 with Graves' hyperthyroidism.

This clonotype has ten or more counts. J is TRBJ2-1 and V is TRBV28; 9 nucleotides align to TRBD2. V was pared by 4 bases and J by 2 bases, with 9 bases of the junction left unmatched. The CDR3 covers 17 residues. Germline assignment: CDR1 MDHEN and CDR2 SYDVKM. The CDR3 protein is CASSSPSSGAAYNEQFF. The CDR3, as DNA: TGTGCCAGCAGTTCCCCCTCTAGCGGGGCAGCCTACAATGAGCAGTTCTTC.

The CDR3 nucleotides are TGTGCCAGCAGCCCCCAAGGGAGGGGGGGATCATATGAGCAGTTCTTC. It codes for CASSPQGRGGSYEQFF. The chain combines TRBV6-2 or TRBV6-3 with TRBJ2-1, with D possibly being TRBD2 (7 bases). V was cut by 6 bases and J by 8 bases, with 23 bases left in between. This CDR3 has 16 amino acids. The V gene's germline CDR1 is MNHEY and CDR2 SVGEGT.

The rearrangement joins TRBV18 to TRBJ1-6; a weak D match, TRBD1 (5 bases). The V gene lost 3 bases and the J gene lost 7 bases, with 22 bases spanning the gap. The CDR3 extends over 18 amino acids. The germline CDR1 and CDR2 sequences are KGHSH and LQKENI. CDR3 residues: CASSPISPGPRGNSPLHF. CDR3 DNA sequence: TGTGCCAGCTCACCTATCTCACCGGGACCCCGAGGCAATTCACCCCTCCACTTT.

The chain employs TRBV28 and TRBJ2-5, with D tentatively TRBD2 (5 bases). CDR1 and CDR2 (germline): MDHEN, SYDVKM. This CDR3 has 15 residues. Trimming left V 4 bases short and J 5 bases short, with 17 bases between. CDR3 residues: CASSSRTPLRETQYF. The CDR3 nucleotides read TGTGCCAGCAGTTCCAGGACTCCCCTGAGGGAGACCCAGTACTTC.

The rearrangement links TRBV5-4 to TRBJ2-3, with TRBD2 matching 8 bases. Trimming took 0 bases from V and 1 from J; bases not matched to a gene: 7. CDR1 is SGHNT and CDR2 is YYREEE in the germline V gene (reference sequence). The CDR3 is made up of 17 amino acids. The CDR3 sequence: CASSLGQSGRRTDTQYF. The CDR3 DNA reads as TGTGCCAGCAGCTTGGGACAAAGCGGGAGACGCACAGATACGCAGTATTTT.

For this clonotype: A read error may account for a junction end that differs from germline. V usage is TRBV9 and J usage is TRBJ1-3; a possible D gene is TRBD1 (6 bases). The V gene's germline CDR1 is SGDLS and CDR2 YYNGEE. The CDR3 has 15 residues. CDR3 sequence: CASSTGTAAGNTIYF. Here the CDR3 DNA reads TGTGCCAGCAGCACAGGGACCGCGGCTGGGAACACCATATATTTT.

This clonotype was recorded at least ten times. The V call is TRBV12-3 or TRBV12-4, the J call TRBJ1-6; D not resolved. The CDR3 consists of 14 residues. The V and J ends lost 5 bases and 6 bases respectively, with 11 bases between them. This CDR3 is CASSPRTGNSPLHF. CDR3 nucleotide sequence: TGTGCCAGCAGTCCCCGGACGGGTAATTCACCCCTCCACTTT.

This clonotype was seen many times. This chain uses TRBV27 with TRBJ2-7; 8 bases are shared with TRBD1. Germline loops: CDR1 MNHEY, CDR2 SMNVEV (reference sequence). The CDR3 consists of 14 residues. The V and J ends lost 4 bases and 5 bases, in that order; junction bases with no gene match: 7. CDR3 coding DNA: TGTGCCAGCAGTTCTTGGACAGGGAAGGACGAGCAGTACTTC. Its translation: CASSSWTGKDEQYF.

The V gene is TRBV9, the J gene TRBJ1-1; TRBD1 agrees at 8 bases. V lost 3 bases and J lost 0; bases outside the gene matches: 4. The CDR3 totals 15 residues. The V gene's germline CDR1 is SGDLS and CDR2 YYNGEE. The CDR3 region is CASSEGTGLNTEAFF. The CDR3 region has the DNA TGTGCCAGCAGCGAGGGGACAGGATTGAACACTGAAGCTTTCTTT.

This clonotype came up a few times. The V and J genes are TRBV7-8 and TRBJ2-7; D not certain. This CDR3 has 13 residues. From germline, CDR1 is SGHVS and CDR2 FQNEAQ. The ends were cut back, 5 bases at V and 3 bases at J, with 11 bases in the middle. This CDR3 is CASSRMGFYEQYF. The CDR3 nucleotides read TGTGCCAGCAGCCGAATGGGTTTCTACGAGCAGTACTTC.

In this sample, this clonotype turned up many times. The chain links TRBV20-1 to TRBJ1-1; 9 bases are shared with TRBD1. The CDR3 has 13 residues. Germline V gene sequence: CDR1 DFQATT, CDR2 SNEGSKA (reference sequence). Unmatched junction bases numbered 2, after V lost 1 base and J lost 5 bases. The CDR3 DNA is TGCAGTGCTAGAGGGACAGGGGAAACTGAAGCTTTCTTT. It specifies CSARGTGETEAFF.

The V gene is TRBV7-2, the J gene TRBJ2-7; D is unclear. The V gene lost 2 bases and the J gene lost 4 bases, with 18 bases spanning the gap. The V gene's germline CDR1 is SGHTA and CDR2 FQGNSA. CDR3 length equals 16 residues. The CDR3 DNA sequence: TGTGCCAGCAGCTTATTTGCCGGCGGCAGTGATTACGAGCAGTACTTC. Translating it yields CASSLFAGGSDYEQYF.

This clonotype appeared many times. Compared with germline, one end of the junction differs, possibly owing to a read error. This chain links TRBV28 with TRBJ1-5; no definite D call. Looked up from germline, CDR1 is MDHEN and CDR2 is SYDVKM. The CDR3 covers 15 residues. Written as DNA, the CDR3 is TGTGCCAGCAGTTTTTCGAGTATAGGCAACCAGCCCCAGCATTTT. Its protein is CASSFSSIGNQPQHF.

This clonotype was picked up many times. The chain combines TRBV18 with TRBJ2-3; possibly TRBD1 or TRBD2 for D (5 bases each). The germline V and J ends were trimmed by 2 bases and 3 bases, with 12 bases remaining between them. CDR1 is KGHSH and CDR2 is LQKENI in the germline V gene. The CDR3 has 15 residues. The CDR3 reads CASSPGWDVTDTQYF. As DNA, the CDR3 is TGTGCCAGCTCACCAGGATGGGACGTGACAGATACGCAGTATTTT.

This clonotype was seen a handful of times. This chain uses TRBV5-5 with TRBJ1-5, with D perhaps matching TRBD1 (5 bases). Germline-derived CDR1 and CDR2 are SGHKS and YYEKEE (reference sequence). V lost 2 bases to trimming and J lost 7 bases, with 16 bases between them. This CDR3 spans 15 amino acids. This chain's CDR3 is CASSLGEAFGQPQHF. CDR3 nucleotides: TGTGCCAGCAGCTTAGGGGAGGCTTTCGGGCAGCCCCAGCATTTT.

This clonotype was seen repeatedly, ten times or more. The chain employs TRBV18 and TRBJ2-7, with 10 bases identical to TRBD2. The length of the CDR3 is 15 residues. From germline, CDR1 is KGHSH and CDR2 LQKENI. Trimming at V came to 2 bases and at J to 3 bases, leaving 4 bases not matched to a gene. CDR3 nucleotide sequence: TGTGCCAGCTCACCAGCCGGGACTAGCGTCTACGAGCAGTACTTC. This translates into CASSPAGTSVYEQYF.

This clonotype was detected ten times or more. The CDR3 nucleotides are TGTGCCAGCAGTCGGTCGGGAGGATCAGATACGCAGTATTTT. It specifies CASSRSGGSDTQYF. V usage is TRBV28 and J usage is TRBJ2-3; 7 positions match TRBD2. The V gene end was trimmed by 5 bases and the J gene end by 4 bases; junction bases not matched to a gene: 6. Germline V gene data show CDR1 as MDHEN and CDR2 as SYDVKM. This CDR3 is built from 14 residues.